Below are 19 T cell receptor beta chains sequenced from a single sample in a study of T cells after posttransplantation cyclophosphamide. Control samples came 1 year after myeloablative marrow transplants with methotrexate plus calcineurin inhibitor. Assay used: immunoSEQ multiplex PCR; TCRdb lists only in-frame clones, some missing. The sample holds roughly 15,000 clones, 80% to 90% seen once. The source material was PBMCs, sampled after an allogeneic stem cell transplant with a calcineurin inhibitor and methotrexate. These TCRs come from a male patient in his forties or fifties who received an allogeneic stem cell transplant from an unrelated donor, was CMV-positive, and had chronic GVHD only. Part of the T cells may come from the graft donor.

This clone was observed once. V usage is TRBV7-9 and J usage is TRBJ1-5; possibly TRBD1 for D (5 bases). CDR3 length equals 13 residues. Between the trimmed V and J ends, which lost 4 bases and 9 bases, there was a span of 13 bases. Germline V gene sequence: CDR1 SEHNR, CDR2 FQNEAQ (reference sequence). Written as DNA, the CDR3 is TGTGCCAGCAGCTCCCCGGGGGAATGGCCCCAGCATTTT. Translated, it gives CASSSPGEWPQHF. The full variable domain, rest sourced from reference TRBV7-9 and TRBJ1-5, is DTGVSQNPRHKITKRGQNVTFRCDPISEHNRLYWYRQTLGQGPEFLTYFQNEAQLEKSRLLSDRFSAERPKGSFSTLEIQRTEQGDSAMYLCASSSPGEWPQHFGDGTRLSIL.

The CDR3 sequence is CASSYGGSGEQFF. The CDR3 DNA is TGTGCCAGCAGTTACGGTGGGAGTGGTGAGCAGTTCTTC. This chain connects TRBV6-5 to TRBJ2-1, with D possibly being TRBD2 (5 bases). Per the germline V gene, CDR1 is MNHEY and CDR2 is SVGAGI. V was cut by 2 bases and J by 9 bases, with 11 bases left in between. The CDR3 totals 13 residues.

The rearrangement links TRBV7-3 to TRBJ1-1, with TRBD1 as a possible D gene (6 bases). V dropped 6 bases and J dropped 1 base, with 9 bases sitting between them. The CDR3 is 13 residues long. Germline V gene lookup returns CDR1 SGHTA and CDR2 FQGTGA. The CDR3 DNA reads as TGTGCCAGCAGACGACAGGAGAACACTGAAGCTTTCTTT. Translation gives CASRRQENTEAFF.

The rearrangement uses TRBV5-1 and TRBJ1-1; D is possibly TRBD1 (5 bases). Trimming took off 4 bases at V and 0 bases at J, with 10 bases between the two ends. The length of the CDR3 is 14 residues. The germline gives CDR1 SGHRS, CDR2 YFSETQ. DNA of the CDR3: TGCGCCAGCAGCCTCGGGGGGATGAACACTGAAGCTTTCTTT. The encoded protein is CASSLGGMNTEAFF.

This clone has more than one count but fewer than ten. The genes are TRBV6-6 and TRBJ2-1, with 10 bases aligning to TRBD2. This CDR3 is built from 14 residues. Per germline, CDR1 MNHNY and CDR2 SVGAGI (reference sequence). The J segment lost 7 bases and the V segment lost 10 bases, leaving 10 bases of the junction unmatched. The CDR3: CATLLAGVNNEQFF. The CDR3 DNA reads TGTGCCACCCTGCTAGCGGGAGTGAATAATGAGCAGTTCTTC.

The J gene is TRBJ2-5, the V gene TRBV7-8; TRBD2 aligns across 15 bases. The CDR3 length is 21 residues. J lost 2 bases, V lost 5 bases, and 18 bases had no gene match. Germline V gives CDR1 SGHVS, CDR2 FQNEAQ. CDR3 sequence: CASSLRSGVGTSGRRQETQYF. CDR3 nucleotide sequence: TGTGCCAGCAGCCTTAGGTCAGGAGTTGGGACTAGCGGGAGGAGGCAAGAGACCCAGTACTTC.

The chain joins TRBV18 to TRBJ1-5, with D unclear. The V gene's germline CDR1 is KGHSH and CDR2 LQKENI. Trimming pared 3 bases from V and 1 base from J, leaving 13 bases between. The CDR3 spans 16 residues. The CDR3 sequence is CASSPRSPESNQPQHF. DNA for the CDR3: TGTGCCAGCTCACCTAGGAGCCCCGAGAGCAATCAGCCCCAGCATTTT.

The rearrangement links TRBV9 to TRBJ2-1; D is unclear. Trimming took off 1 base at V and 4 bases at J, with 6 bases between the two ends. Germline values: CDR1 SGDLS, CDR2 YYNGEE. CDR3 size: 13 residues. The CDR3 reads CASSVPGYNEQFF. The CDR3 DNA follows: TGTGCCAGCAGCGTACCAGGTTACAATGAGCAGTTCTTC.

J is TRBJ2-4 and V is TRBV7-9, with 10 bases fitting TRBD1. Germline V lookup: CDR1 SEHNR, CDR2 FQNEAQ (reference sequence). The CDR3 is made up of 18 amino acids. J lost 8 bases, V lost 1 base, and 14 bases had no gene match. CDR3 loop: CASSLDGTGARFSYIQYF. In nucleotides, the CDR3 is TGTGCCAGCAGCTTAGATGGGACAGGGGCCAGGTTTTCGTACATTCAGTACTTC.

The chain joins TRBV10-1 to TRBJ2-3, with 8 bases matching TRBD2. The CDR3 runs 15 residues. J lost 3 bases, V lost 6 bases, and 8 bases had no gene match. Germline V gives CDR1 WNHNN, CDR2 SYGVQD (reference sequence). The CDR3 DNA follows: TGCGCCAGCAGCCACGGACTAGCCGGAACAGATACGCAGTATTTT. Translating gives CASSHGLAGTDTQYF.

The chain combines TRBV9 with TRBJ1-4, with 7 nucleotides matching TRBD1. V lost 4 bases and J lost 2; bases outside the gene matches: 8. The germline CDR1 and CDR2 sequences are SGDLS and YYNGEE. CDR3 length equals 16 residues. CDR3 DNA: TGTGCCAGCAGCTCAGGACAGGTTGCTACTAATGAAAAACTGTTTTTT. This translates into CASSSGQVATNEKLFF.

This clone has only one observation. This sequence joins TRBV19 and TRBJ2-1; 9 bases line up with TRBD2. The CDR3 spans 14 residues. Germline V lookup: CDR1 LNHDA, CDR2 SQIVND (reference sequence). V lost 5 bases and J lost 9; bases outside the gene matches: 8. CDR3 sequence (DNA): TGTGCCAGTAGTCTGGCGGGGGGGCTCGGTGAGCAGTTCTTC. Translating it yields CASSLAGGLGEQFF. Filled out from reference TRBV19 and TRBJ2-1, the complete variable domain reads DGGITQSPKYLFRKEGQNVTLSCEQNLNHDAMYWYRQDPGQGLRLIYYSQIVNDFQKGDIAEGYSVSREKKESFPLTVTSAQKNPTAFYLCASSLAGGLGEQFFGPGTRLTVL.

The chain joins TRBV2 to TRBJ1-4; TRBD1 might be the D (6 bases). Germline V gene sequence: CDR1 SNHLY, CDR2 FYNNEI. Trimming shortened V by 6 bases and J by 0 bases, and 8 bases separated the two germline ends. The CDR3 loop spans 14 amino acids. The chain's CDR3 is CASRRDTTNEKLFF. For the CDR3, the DNA is TGTGCCAGCAGACGGGACACAACTAATGAAAAACTGTTTTTT.

The chain combines TRBV28 with TRBJ2-5, with TRBD1 matching over 10 bases. There are 15 residues in the CDR3. Trimming cost V 7 bases and J 7 bases; bases outside gene matches: 12. The germline V gene has CDR1 MDHEN and CDR2 SYDVKM. The CDR3 region has the DNA TGTGCCAGCACATCCGCCGGACAGGGGGGGCGGACCCAGTACTTC. It codes for CASTSAGQGGRTQYF.

The chain carries TRBV27 and TRBJ2-3; TRBD2 aligns across 9 bases. CDR3 length equals 15 residues. The germline V gene has CDR1 MNHEY and CDR2 SMNVEV (reference sequence). Losses at the gene ends were 7 bases for V and 4 bases for J; bases not matched to a gene: 9. CDR3 sequence reads: CASKKGTSTADTQYF. CDR3 nucleotide sequence: TGTGCCAGCAAAAAAGGGACTAGCACAGCAGATACGCAGTATTTT.

The J gene is TRBJ2-3, the V gene TRBV18; unclear D gene. V was trimmed by 3 bases and J by 0 bases, leaving 4 bases between them. The CDR3 totals 13 residues. Germline CDR1 is KGHSH and CDR2 is LQKENI. The CDR3 region has the DNA TGTGCCAGCTCACCTCCTAGCACAGATACGCAGTATTTT. It translates to CASSPPSTDTQYF.

The chain employs TRBV4-1 and TRBJ2-2; D uncertain. Germline CDR1 is MGHRA and CDR2 is YSYEKL. V gave up 3 bases and J gave up 0 bases, with 8 bases separating them. The CDR3 is 15 amino acids. The chain's CDR3 is CASSQAPANTGELFF. CDR3 DNA sequence: TGCGCCAGCAGCCAGGCACCCGCGAACACCGGGGAGCTGTTTTTT.

J is TRBJ2-3 and V is TRBV4-3; 9 nucleotides align to TRBD2. In germline, CDR1 is LGHNA, CDR2 YSLEER. The CDR3 length is 14 residues. V shed 6 bases and J 4 bases; nucleotides not matched to a gene: 5. The CDR3 is CASSSGSEADTQYF. In DNA, the CDR3 is TGCGCCAGCAGTAGCGGGAGTGAGGCAGATACGCAGTATTTT.

The CDR3 bases are TGTGCCAGCAGTTTCAGGGATGAGAAAACCGGGGAGCTGTTTTTT. Its protein is CASSFRDEKTGELFF. The V call is TRBV28, the J call TRBJ2-2; a weak D match, TRBD1 (5 bases). The germline V and J ends were trimmed by 3 bases and 5 bases, with 13 bases remaining between them. CDR1 and CDR2 (germline): MDHEN, SYDVKM. The CDR3 consists of 15 residues.